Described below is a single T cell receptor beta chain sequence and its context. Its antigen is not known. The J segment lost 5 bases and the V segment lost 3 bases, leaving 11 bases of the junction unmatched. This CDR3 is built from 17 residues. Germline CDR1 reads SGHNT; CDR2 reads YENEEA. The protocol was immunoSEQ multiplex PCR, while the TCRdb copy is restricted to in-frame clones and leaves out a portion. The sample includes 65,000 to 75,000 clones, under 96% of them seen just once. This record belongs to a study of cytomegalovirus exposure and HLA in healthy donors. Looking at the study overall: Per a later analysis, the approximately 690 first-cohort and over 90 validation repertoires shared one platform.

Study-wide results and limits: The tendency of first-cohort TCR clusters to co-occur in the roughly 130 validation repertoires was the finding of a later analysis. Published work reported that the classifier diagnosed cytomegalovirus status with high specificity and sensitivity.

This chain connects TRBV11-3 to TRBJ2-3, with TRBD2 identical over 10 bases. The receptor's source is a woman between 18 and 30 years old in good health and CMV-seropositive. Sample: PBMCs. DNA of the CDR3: TGTGCCAGCAGCTTGTTAGTGCTAGCGGGAGTCGTAGATACGCAGTATTTT. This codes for CASSLLVLAGVVDTQYF.